Listed below are T cell receptor beta chains from one sample, sequenced in a study of read filtering for tumor transcriptome and immune sequencing. Each CDR3 protein is one row after TCRdb ran MiXCR on the reads. This table has roughly 130,000 distinct CDR3 sequences, approximately 12% appearing once. The sample comprised a population of CD138-negative cells sorted from bone marrow. These receptors were obtained from a donor older than 35 with multiple myeloma. CDR3s include the opening cysteine and the closing phenylalanine or tryptophan. A D gene is named only where the DNA matches it firmly. Size tells how often a clone was seen (once, few, many) or the class of an expanded clone, and some rows leave it out.

V gene,D gene,clone size,J gene,CDR3 protein,CDR3 DNA
TRBV2,TRBD1,few,TRBJ2-6,CASRDRVGANVLTF,TGTGCCAGCCGAGACAGGGTAGGAGCCAACGTCCTGACTTTC
TRBV10-3,TRBD1,-,TRBJ2-5,CAISVGTGVQETQYF,TGTGCCATCAGTGTGGGGACAGGGGTCCAAGAGACCCAGTACTTC
TRBV5-1,-,many,TRBJ2-5,CASSFGGSQETQYF,TGCGCCAGCAGCTTTGGGGGGTCCCAAGAGACCCAGTACTTC
TRBV29-1,TRBD2,many,TRBJ2-4,CSVEGTSGSSLNIQYF,TGCAGCGTTGAGGGGACAAGCGGGAGTTCACTTAACATTCAGTACTTC
TRBV6-1,-,many,TRBJ2-1,CASISGDSYNEQFF,TGTGCCAGCATTTCGGGGGACTCCTACAATGAGCAGTTCTTC
TRBV3-1,TRBD2,many,TRBJ2-1,CASSQDWRLSGRAPEQFF,TGTGCCAGCAGCCAAGATTGGAGGTTGAGCGGGAGGGCCCCTGAGCAGTTCTTC
TRBV4-1,-,many,TRBJ2-1,CASSQDTVASNEQFF,TGCGCCAGCAGCCAAGACACGGTGGCTAGCAATGAGCAGTTCTTC
TRBV20-1,-,many,TRBJ2-1,CSALPAGGWQFF,TGCAGTGCCCTACCCGCGGGTGGTTGGCAGTTCTTC
TRBV5-1,TRBD2,many,TRBJ2-2,CASSPGTSGRATGELFF,TGCGCCAGCAGTCCCGGGACTAGCGGGAGAGCCACCGGGGAGCTGTTTTTT
TRBV6-5,-,many,TRBJ2-3,CASSYRDSTDTQYF,TGTGCCAGCAGTTACCGCGACAGCACAGATACGCAGTATTTT
TRBV20-1,-,many,TRBJ2-3,CSASVGQSRTDTQYF,TGCAGTGCTAGTGTCGGGCAGAGCCGCACAGATACGCAGTATTTT
TRBV21-1,-,many,TRBJ2-7,CASSPGFHCSYEQYF,TGTGCCAGCAGCCCCGGTTTCCACTGCTCCTACGAGCAGTACTTC
TRBV7-2,TRBD1,-,TRBJ2-3,CASSLQRGPDTQYF,TGTGCCAGCAGCTTACAGAGGGGGCCGGATACGCAGTATTTT
TRBV2,TRBD1,few,TRBJ2-7,CASSGYLGGHEQYF,TGTGCCAGCAGTGGATACTTAGGGGGCCACGAGCAGTACTTC
TRBV10-3,TRBD2,many,TRBJ2-1,CAISESGAGGPNEQFF,TGTGCCATCAGTGAGTCGGGAGCGGGAGGGCCAAATGAGCAGTTCTTC
TRBV6-2/TRBV6-3,-,many,TRBJ2-5,CASSYGGGGQTQYF,TGTGCCAGCAGTTACGGAGGGGGCGGGCAGACCCAGTACTTC
TRBV21-1,-,-,TRBJ2-5,CASSKGTGQQAQYF,TGTGCCAGCAGCAAGGGGACAGGGCAGCAGGCCCAGTACTTC
TRBV20-1,TRBD2,many,TRBJ2-3,CSARDQLAGGSTQYF,TGCAGTGCTAGAGATCAACTAGCGGGGGGGTCAACGCAGTATTTT
TRBV7-9,-,few,TRBJ2-1,CASSNVLGGNEQFF,TGTGCCAGCAGTAACGTCTTGGGGGGCAATGAGCAGTTCTTC
TRBV19,TRBD1,many,TRBJ2-3,CASSPPQGADTQYF,TGTGCCAGTAGTCCCCCCCAGGGGGCAGATACGCAGTATTTT
TRBV7-2,TRBD1,few,TRBJ1-1,CASSLLRQGAEAFF,TGTGCCAGCAGCTTACTTAGACAGGGCGCTGAAGCTTTCTTT
TRBV7-2,-,many,TRBJ1-1,CASSLRGATEAFF,TGTGCCAGCAGCTTGAGGGGCGCCACTGAAGCTTTCTTT
TRBV7-2,TRBD1,-,TRBJ2-1,CASSQVGTGVFDEQFF,TGTGCCAGCAGCCAGGTTGGGACAGGGGTTTTTGATGAGCAGTTCTTC
TRBV14,-,many,TRBJ2-1,CASSQELALYNEQFF,TGTGCCAGCAGCCAAGAACTAGCCCTCTACAATGAGCAGTTCTTC
TRBV27,TRBD2,many,TRBJ2-3,CASSFMGLAGRADTQYF,TGTGCCAGCAGTTTCATGGGACTAGCGGGCCGAGCTGATACGCAGTATTTT
TRBV5-1,-,many,TRBJ1-1,CASSFSGTPNTEAFF,TGCGCCAGCAGCTTTTCTGGGACACCCAACACTGAAGCTTTCTTT
TRBV20-1,TRBD2,many,TRBJ2-3,CSARTSGGARGTDTQYF,TGCAGTGCTAGGACTAGCGGGGGGGCGCGGGGCACAGATACGCAGTATTTT
TRBV29-1,-,many,TRBJ2-6,CSANLRGSGANVLTF,TGCAGCGCCAACTTGAGGGGTTCTGGGGCCAACGTCCTGACTTTC
TRBV20-1,-,-,TRBJ2-5,CSASPTARGVAEETQYF,TGCAGTGCTAGTCCGACAGCCAGGGGAGTTGCCGAGGAGACCCAGTACTTC
TRBV30,-,-,TRBJ2-3,CAWSFPEAQYF,TGTGCCTGGAGTTTTCCGGAGGCGCAGTATTTT
TRBV6-6,-,many,TRBJ2-4,CASSYSRARSKNIQYF,TGTGCCAGCAGTTACAGTAGGGCCAGGTCCAAAAACATTCAGTACTTC
TRBV28,-,many,TRBJ2-6,CASSRSGANVLTF,TGTGCCAGCAGTCGCTCTGGGGCCAACGTCCTGACTTTC
TRBV7-7,TRBD2,many,TRBJ2-1,CASSPMIGTRGEQFF,TGTGCTAGCAGTCCGATGATCGGGACTAGGGGTGAGCAGTTCTTC
TRBV30,-,many,TRBJ1-5,CAWSNRDNQPQHF,TGTGCCTGGAGTAACAGGGACAATCAGCCCCAGCATTTT
TRBV4-1,-,many,TRBJ1-1,CASSQLETEAFF,TGCGCCAGCAGCCAACTAGAGACTGAAGCTTTCTTT
TRBV9,-,many,TRBJ2-1,CASSKNPTINEQFF,TGTGCCAGCAGCAAAAACCCGACGATCAATGAGCAGTTCTTC
TRBV19,-,-,TRBJ2-3,CSSSITWDTDTQYF,TGTTCCAGTAGTATAACGTGGGACACAGATACGCAGTATTTT
TRBV29-1,TRBD2,many,TRBJ2-7,CSVVGLAGTTYEQYF,TGCAGCGTTGTGGGACTAGCGGGGACGACCTACGAGCAGTACTTC
TRBV5-1,-,many,TRBJ2-7,CASSPSLVESEQYF,TGCGCCAGCAGCCCCTCGCTGGTGGAGAGCGAGCAGTACTTC
TRBV4-1,-,many,TRBJ1-4,CASSQERQANNEKLFF,TGCGCCAGCAGCCAAGAAAGGCAGGCGAATAATGAAAAACTGTTTTTT
TRBV28,-,many,TRBJ2-1,CAPGGYNEQFF,TGTGCCCCCGGCGGATACAATGAGCAGTTCTTC
TRBV18,-,many,TRBJ2-2,CASTAREGGELFF,TGTGCCAGCACCGCGAGGGAAGGCGGGGAGCTGTTTTTT
TRBV6-1,-,many,TRBJ1-5,CASSVLWELNQPQHF,TGTGCCAGCAGCGTCTTATGGGAGCTCAATCAGCCCCAGCATTTT
TRBV6-4,-,many,TRBJ2-3,CASTPEGGSTDTQYF,TGTGCCAGCACCCCGGAGGGCGGGAGCACAGATACGCAGTATTTT
TRBV5-1,-,many,TRBJ2-5,CASSRMPGEQETQYF,TGCGCCAGCAGCCGAATGCCGGGAGAACAAGAGACCCAGTACTTC
TRBV13,TRBD1,many,TRBJ2-7,CASSLGTDRGSEQYF,TGTGCCAGCAGCTTAGGGACCGACAGGGGGTCCGAGCAGTACTTC
TRBV6-2/TRBV6-3,-,-,TRBJ2-5,CASRRGGQETQYF,TGTGCCAGCAGAAGGGGAGGCCAAGAGACCCAGTACTTC
TRBV20-1,-,many,TRBJ1-5,CSARVNSNQPQHF,TGCAGTGCTAGGGTAAATAGCAATCAGCCCCAGCATTTT
TRBV6-1,-,-,TRBJ2-5,CASSVPSETQYF,TGTGCCAGCAGTGTGCCGTCAGAGACCCAGTACTTC
TRBV7-9,-,many,TRBJ1-1,CASSLGGGRGPNTEAFF,TGTGCCAGCAGCTTAGGAGGCGGTCGGGGACCAAACACTGAAGCTTTCTTT
TRBV20-1,TRBD2,many,TRBJ2-1,CSARDSFGRALANEQFF,TGCAGTGCTAGAGATTCCTTTGGGAGGGCTTTGGCCAATGAGCAGTTCTTC